This TCR beta chain is drawn from a study of circulating and synovial CD4+ cells in juvenile arthritis. Findings and limits, study-wide: T cell genome counts differed by at least an order of magnitude between CPL and CD4 samples. Compared with bulk blood, circulating pathogenic-like lymphocytes shared substantially more CDR3 sequences with synovial T cells. Circulating pathogenic-like and bulk T cells looked alike by Vbeta family usage.

Donors were patients with active juvenile idiopathic arthritis. Assay used: immunoSEQ multiplex PCR; TCRdb lists only in-frame clones, some missing. The data contain around 3,600 clones, roughly 76% of them singletons. A few counts support this clone. Its specificity is unknown. Unmatched junction bases numbered 13, after V lost 6 bases and J lost 8 bases. Germline V gene lookup returns CDR1 MDHEN and CDR2 SYDVKM. The CDR3 is made up of 15 amino acids. The chain links TRBV28 to TRBJ2-1; 7 bases line up with TRBD1. The sequence was obtained from a human donor with juvenile idiopathic arthritis. The specimen sequenced was CD4+ T cells from synovial fluid. CDR3 in DNA: TGTGCCAGCAGCCTTCCGAGACAGGGTGCCTATGAGCAGTTCTTC. The encoded protein is CASSLPRQGAYEQFF.